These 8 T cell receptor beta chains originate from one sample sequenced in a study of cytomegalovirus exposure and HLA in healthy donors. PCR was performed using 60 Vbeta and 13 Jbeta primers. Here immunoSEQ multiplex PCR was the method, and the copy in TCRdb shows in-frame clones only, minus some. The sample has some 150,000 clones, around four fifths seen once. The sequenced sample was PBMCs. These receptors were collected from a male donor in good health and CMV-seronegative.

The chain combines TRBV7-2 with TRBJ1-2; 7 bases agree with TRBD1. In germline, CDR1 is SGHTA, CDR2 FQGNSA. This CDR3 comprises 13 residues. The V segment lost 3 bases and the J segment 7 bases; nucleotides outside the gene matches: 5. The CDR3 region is CASSFKGARGYTF. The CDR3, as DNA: TGTGCCAGCAGCTTTAAGGGGGCGCGTGGCTACACCTTC.

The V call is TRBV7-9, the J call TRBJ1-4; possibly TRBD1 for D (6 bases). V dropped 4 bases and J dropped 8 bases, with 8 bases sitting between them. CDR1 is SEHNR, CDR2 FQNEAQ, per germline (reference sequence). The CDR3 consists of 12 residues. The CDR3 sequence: CASSYTGEKLFF. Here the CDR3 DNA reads TGTGCCAGCAGCTATACAGGGGAAAAACTGTTTTTT.

This CDR3 reads CASSELTGGLYGSYEQYF. CDR3 DNA: TGTGCCAGCAGTGAGCTTACGGGAGGGCTATACGGCTCCTACGAGCAGTACTTC. The chain recombines TRBV2 with TRBJ2-7; 8 bases align to TRBD2. V dropped 3 bases and J dropped 0; count of bases not matched to a gene: 13. Germline V gene sequence: CDR1 SNHLY, CDR2 FYNNEI. The CDR3 consists of 18 residues. The complete variable domain, with remaining parts taken from reference TRBV2 and TRBJ2-7, reads EPEVTQTPSHQVTQMGQEVILRCVPISNHLYFYWYRQILGQKVEFLVSFYNNEISEKSEIFDDQFSVERPDGSNFTLKIRSTKLEDSAMYFCASSELTGGLYGSYEQYFGPGTRLTVT.

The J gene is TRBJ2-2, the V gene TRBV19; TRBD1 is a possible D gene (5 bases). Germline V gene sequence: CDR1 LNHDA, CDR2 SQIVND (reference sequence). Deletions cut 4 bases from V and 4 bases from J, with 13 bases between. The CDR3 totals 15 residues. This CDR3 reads CASSKGRVITGELFF. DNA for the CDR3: TGTGCCAGTAGTAAAGGCAGGGTGATCACCGGGGAGCTGTTTTTT.

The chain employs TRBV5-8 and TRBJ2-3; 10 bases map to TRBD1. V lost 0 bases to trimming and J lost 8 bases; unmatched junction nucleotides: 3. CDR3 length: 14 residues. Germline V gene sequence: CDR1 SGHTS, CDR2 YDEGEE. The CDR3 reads CASSLVGQGTTQYF. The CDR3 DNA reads TGTGCCAGCAGCTTGGTGGGACAGGGGACTACGCAGTATTTT.

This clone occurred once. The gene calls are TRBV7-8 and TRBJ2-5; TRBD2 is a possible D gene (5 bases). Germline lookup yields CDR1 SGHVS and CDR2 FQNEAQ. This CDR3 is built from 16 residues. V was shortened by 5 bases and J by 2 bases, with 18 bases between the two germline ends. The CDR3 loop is CASSPTRTAFQETQYF. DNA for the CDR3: TGTGCCAGCAGCCCCACACGGACTGCCTTTCAAGAGACCCAGTACTTC. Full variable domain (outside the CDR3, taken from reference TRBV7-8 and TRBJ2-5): GAGVSQSPRYKVAKRGQDVALRCDPISGHVSLFWYQQALGQGPEFLTYFQNEAQLDKSGLPSDRFFAERPEGSVSTLKIQRTQQEDSAVYLCASSPTRTAFQETQYFGPGTRLLVL.

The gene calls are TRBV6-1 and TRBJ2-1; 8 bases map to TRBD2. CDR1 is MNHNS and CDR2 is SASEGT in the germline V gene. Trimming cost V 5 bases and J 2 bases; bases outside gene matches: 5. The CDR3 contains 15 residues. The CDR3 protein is CASSSPGLAYNEQFF. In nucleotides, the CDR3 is TGTGCCAGCAGTTCCCCGGGACTAGCCTACAATGAGCAGTTCTTC.

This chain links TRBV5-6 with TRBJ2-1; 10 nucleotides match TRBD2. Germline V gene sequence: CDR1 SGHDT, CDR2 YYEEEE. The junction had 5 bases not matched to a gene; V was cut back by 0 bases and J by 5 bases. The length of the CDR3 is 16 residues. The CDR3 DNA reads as TGTGCCAGCAGCTTGGAGCTAGCGGGGGCTCACAATGAGCAGTTCTTC. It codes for CASSLELAGAHNEQFF. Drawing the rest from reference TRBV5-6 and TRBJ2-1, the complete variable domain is DAGVTQSPTHLIKTRGQQVTLRCSPKSGHDTVSWYQQALGQGPQFIFQYYEEEERQRGNFPDRFSGHQFPNYSSELNVNALLLGDSALYLCASSLELAGAHNEQFFGPGTRLTVL.